This paragraph reports one TCR beta chain. This record belongs to a study of PD-1 blockade in classical Hodgkin lymphoma. The sample's time point: newly diagnosed, previously untreated cHL patient sample. Magnetic negative selection was used to purify CD4+ T cells from PBMCs that had been thawed. Method: immunoSEQ multiplex PCR; TCRdb's copy keeps in-frame clones and lacks some. The table includes about 24,000 clones, 91% detected once. The sequencing sample was made of CD4+ T cells from blood. This TCR derives from a human donor with classical Hodgkin lymphoma.

In DNA form, the CDR3 reads TGTGCCATCAGTGACAGGGTGGGTAATGAAAAACTGTTTTTT. It translates to CAISDRVGNEKLFF. The chain couples TRBV10-3 to TRBJ1-4; weak D call: TRBD1 (5 bases). Germline-derived CDR1 and CDR2 are ENHRY and SYGVKD. The CDR3 runs 14 residues. Trimming removed 3 bases at V and 4 bases at J, with 9 bases between.